The source of this T cell receptor beta chain is a study of cytomegalovirus exposure and HLA in healthy donors. Study results and limitations: The classifier reportedly diagnosed cytomegalovirus status with high sensitivity and specificity. Association with HLA alleles at 0.05 false discovery rate was found for 15,000 to 20,000 TCR beta sequences in a later analysis. The majority of TCR sequences were rare, yet some public TCRs appeared in many donors.

As to this clone: Its specificity is not known.

In germline, CDR1 is SQVTM, CDR2 ANQGSEA. There are 12 residues in the CDR3. The ends were cut back, 6 bases at V and 9 bases at J, with 17 bases in the middle. 60 Vbeta and 13 Jbeta primers were used in PCR. TCRdb's table, derived via immunoSEQ multiplex PCR, lists solely in-frame clones and lacks some. The table includes under 200,000 clones, around 80% detected once. J is TRBJ1-2 and V is TRBV29-1; D may be TRBD1 (5 bases). The receptor was isolated from a male donor in good health and CMV-seropositive. Sequenced sample: PBMCs. CDR3 sequence: CSVRSTVPSYTF. In nucleotides, the CDR3 is TGCAGCGTCCGATCGACAGTTCCCAGCTACACCTTC. The variable domain in full, completed from reference TRBV29-1 and TRBJ1-2, reads SAVISQKPSRDICQRGTSLTIQCQVDSQVTMMFWYRQQPGQSLTLIATANQGSEATYESGFVIDKFPISRPNLTFSTLTVSNMSPEDSSIYLCSVRSTVPSYTFGSGTRLTVV.